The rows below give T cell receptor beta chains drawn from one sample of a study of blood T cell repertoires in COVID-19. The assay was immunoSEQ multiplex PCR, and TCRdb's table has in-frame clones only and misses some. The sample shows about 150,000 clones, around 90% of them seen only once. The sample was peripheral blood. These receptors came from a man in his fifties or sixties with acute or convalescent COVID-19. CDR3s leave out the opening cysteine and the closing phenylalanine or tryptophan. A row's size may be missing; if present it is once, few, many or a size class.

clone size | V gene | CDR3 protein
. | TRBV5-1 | ASSPQGGGEKLF
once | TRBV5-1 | ASSFLRGGTDTQY
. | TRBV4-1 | ASSQRLQSSTGELF
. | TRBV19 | ASSSPTRTGGTDTQY
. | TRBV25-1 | ASRKQGASNTGELF
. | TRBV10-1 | ASLAAGTNTGELF
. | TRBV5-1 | ASSYSGGYNEQF
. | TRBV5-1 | ASSFWRELDTQY
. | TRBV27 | ASSSRQGGNQPQH
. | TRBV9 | ASSARQGGYNEQF
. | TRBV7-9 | ASSSWSGVAEAF
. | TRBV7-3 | ASSWTGGLAYNEQF
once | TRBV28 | ASSLADEQY
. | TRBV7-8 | ASSATLGPRDTQY
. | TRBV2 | ASKQVNTEAF
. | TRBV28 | ASSLLKLRQGVSNQPQH
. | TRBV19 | ASSMGGADTQY
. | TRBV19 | ASSKTVADTQY
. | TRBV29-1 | SGSDPFVRGYDTEAF
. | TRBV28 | ASRRGQVNEAF
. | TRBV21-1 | ASSNSRGKLVRNQPQH
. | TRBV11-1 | ASSLASYGAF
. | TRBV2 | ASTVDRTHNEQF
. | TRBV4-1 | ASSQTPRTGGYEQY
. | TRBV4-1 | ASSLQRSDSYNEQF
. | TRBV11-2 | ASSLGTRREYGEQF
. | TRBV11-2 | ASSLEGTRGYEQY
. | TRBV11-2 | ASSNQGAYYGYT
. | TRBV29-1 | SVWTGQETQY
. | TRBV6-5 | ASSYSRGITGELF
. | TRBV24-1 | ATSDTGTAGNTIY
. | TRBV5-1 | ASSLTGLGYTGELF
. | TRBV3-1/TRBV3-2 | ASSQDPDRVDGYT
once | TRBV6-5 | ASSYGGQSNQPQH
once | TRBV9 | ASSVEGSGPSTDTQY